The rows below give T cell receptor beta chains drawn from one sample of a study of shared clonotypes between healthy human individuals. Sequenced by immunoSEQ multiplex PCR; TCRdb stores in-frame clones only, minus some. The sample has about 1.5 million clones, roughly 98% seen once. Sequencing input: naive CD4+ T cells sorted from blood. The receptor set was obtained from a man aged 30 to 39 in good health. The conserved cysteine and the conserved F or W are not part of the CDR3 here.

>TRBJ2-1|10|TRBV28
ASAAGYNEQF
>TRBJ2-2|13|TRBV5-1
ASSGIGQGAGELF
>TRBJ2-7|14|TRBV6-5
ASSYSTAGGATEQY
>TRBJ2-7|12|TRBV7-9
ASSRGEGPYEQY
>TRBJ2-7|12|TRBV5-5
ASSWGLAGDRQY
>TRBJ2-1|17|TRBV21-1
ASSKRGLAGVPIYNEQF
>TRBJ2-3|12|TRBV18
ASSPGTGPDTQY
>TRBJ1-2|11|TRBV7-9
ASSLEYGAGYT
>TRBJ2-1|14|TRBV11-2
ASSSWGTSRYNEQF
>TRBJ1-1|10|TRBV28
ASSPFYTEAF
>TRBJ2-5|13|TRBV18
ASSPVAGSGETQY
>TRBJ2-3|15|TRBV18
ASSPPAPGPLADTQY
>TRBJ2-1|17|TRBV7-6
ASSLIFRAGGPVGVEQF
>TRBJ2-3|14|TRBV29-1
SVEDHTGGPADTQY
>TRBJ2-1|14|TRBV4-1
ASSHAPPDLVNEQF
>TRBJ1-3|13|TRBV18
ASSPGPERRNTIY
>TRBJ2-7|14|TRBV11-2
ASSYKPGQGLGKQY
>TRBJ2-1|12|TRBV6-6
ASSLGLAGNEQF
>TRBJ1-1|12|TRBV6-5
ASRQDRGNTEAF